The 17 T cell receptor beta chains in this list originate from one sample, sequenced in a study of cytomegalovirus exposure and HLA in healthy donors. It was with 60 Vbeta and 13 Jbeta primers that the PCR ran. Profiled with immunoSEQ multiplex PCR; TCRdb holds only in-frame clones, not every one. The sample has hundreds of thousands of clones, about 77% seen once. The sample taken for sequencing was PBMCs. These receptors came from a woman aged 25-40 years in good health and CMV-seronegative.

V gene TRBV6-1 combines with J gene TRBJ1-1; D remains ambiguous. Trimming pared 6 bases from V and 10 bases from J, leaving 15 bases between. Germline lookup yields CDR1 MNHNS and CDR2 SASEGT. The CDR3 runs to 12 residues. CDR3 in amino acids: CASRPGGLGAFF. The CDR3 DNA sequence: TGTGCCAGCAGACCGGGAGGACTGGGAGCTTTCTTT.

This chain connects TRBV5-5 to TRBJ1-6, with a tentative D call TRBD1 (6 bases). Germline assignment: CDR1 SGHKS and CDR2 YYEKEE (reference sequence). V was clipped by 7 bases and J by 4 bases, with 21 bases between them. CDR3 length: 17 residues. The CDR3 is CASGQFGGRGYNSPLHF. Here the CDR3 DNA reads TGTGCCAGCGGCCAGTTTGGAGGCAGGGGTTATAATTCACCCCTCCACTTT.

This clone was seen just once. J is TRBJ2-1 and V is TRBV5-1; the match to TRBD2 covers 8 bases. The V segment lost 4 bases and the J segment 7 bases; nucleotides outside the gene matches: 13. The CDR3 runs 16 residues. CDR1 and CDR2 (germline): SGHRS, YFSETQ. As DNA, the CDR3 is TGCGCCAGCAGCCCATTCGCCGGGACTAGGGCAAATGAGCAGTTCTTC. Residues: CASSPFAGTRANEQFF.

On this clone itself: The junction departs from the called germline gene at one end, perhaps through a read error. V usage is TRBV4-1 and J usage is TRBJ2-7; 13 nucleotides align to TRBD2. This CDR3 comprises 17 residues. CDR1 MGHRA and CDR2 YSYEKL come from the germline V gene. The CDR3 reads CVSSQGTSGEPSYEQYF. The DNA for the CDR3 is TGCGTCAGCAGCCAAGGGACTAGCGGGGAACCTTCCTACGAGCAGTACTTC.

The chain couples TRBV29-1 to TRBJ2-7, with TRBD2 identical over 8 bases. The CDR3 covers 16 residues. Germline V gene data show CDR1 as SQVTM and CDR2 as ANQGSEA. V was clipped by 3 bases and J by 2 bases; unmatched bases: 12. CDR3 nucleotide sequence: TGCAGCGTTGAGGTTCCCCGGGGGGGCACCCCCTACGAGCAGTACTTC. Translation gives CSVEVPRGGTPYEQYF.

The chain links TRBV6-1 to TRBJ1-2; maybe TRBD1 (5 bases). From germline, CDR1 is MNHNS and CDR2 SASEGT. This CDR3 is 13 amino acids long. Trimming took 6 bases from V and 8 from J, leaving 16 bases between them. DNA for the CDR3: TGTGCCAGCAGCCTCCACCAGGGTTTCGGCTACACCTTC. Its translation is CASSLHQGFGYTF.

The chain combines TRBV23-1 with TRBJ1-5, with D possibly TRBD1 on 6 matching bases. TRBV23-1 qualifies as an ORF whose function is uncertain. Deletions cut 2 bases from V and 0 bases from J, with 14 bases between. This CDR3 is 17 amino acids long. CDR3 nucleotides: TGCGCCAGCAGTCAACCCATAGGACAGTTTAGCAATCAGCCCCAGCATTTT. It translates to CASSQPIGQFSNQPQHF.

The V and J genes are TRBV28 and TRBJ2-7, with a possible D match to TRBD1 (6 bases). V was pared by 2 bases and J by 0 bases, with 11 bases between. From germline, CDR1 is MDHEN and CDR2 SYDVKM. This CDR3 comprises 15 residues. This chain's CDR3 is CASSLRQDSSYEQYF. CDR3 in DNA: TGTGCCAGCAGTTTAAGACAGGACAGCTCCTACGAGCAGTACTTC.

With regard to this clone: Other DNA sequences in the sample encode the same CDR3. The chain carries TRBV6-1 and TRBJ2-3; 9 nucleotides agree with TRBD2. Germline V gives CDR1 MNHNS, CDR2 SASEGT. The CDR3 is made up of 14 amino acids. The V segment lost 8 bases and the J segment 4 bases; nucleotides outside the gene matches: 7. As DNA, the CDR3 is TGTGCCAGCCTCGCGGGGGGGGCAGCAGATACGCAGTATTTT. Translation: CASLAGGAADTQYF.

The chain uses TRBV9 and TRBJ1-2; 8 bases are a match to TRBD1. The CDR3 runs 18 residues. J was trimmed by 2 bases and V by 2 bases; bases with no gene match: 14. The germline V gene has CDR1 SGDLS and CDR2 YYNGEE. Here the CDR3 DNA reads TGTGCCAGCAGCGTCGCAGGTCCAGGGGGCCCCCTAAACTATGGCTACACCTTC. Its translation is CASSVAGPGGPLNYGYTF.

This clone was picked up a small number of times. DNA of the CDR3: TGTGCCAGCAGCTCTTACCGGCAGGATGAGCAGTTCTTC. Its translation is CASSSYRQDEQFF. This chain uses TRBV7-9 with TRBJ2-1; D is unclear. V was cut by 4 bases and J by 8 bases, with 12 bases left in between. The CDR3 contains 13 residues. Germline V gene data show CDR1 as SEHNR and CDR2 as FQNEAQ (reference sequence).

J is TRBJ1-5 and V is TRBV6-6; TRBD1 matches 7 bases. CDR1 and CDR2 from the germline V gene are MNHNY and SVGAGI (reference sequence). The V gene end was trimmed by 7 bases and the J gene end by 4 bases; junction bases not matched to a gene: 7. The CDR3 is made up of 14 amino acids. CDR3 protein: CASNADRLNQPQHF. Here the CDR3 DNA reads TGTGCCAGCAACGCGGACAGGCTAAATCAGCCCCAGCATTTT.

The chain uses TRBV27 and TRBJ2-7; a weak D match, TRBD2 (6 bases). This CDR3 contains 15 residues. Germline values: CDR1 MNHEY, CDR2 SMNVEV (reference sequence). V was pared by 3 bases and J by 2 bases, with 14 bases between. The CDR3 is CASSFGAGGTYEQYF. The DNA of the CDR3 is TGTGCCAGCAGTTTCGGAGCGGGCGGCACCTACGAGCAGTACTTC.

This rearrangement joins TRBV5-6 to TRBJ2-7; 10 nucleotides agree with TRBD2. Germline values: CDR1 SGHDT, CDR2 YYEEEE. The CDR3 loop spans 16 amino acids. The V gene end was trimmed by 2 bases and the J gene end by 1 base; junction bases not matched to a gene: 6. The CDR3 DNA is TGTGCCAGCAGCTTTTTAGCGGGAGGTGTTTCCTACGAGCAGTACTTC. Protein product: CASSFLAGGVSYEQYF.

The CDR3 bases are TGTGCCAGCTCACCAGGGACAGCCGGGGAGCTGTTTTTT. This encodes CASSPGTAGELFF. The chain couples TRBV18 to TRBJ2-2; 7 nucleotides line up with TRBD1. This CDR3 contains 13 residues. CDR1 is KGHSH, CDR2 LQKENI, per germline. The V gene end was trimmed by 2 bases and the J gene end by 6 bases; junction bases not matched to a gene: 0.

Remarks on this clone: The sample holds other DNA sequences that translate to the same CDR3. The DNA for the CDR3 is TGTGCCAGCAGCCTTAGCGGGAGCTCCTACAATGAGCAGTTCTTC. Protein product: CASSLSGSSYNEQFF. The chain is built from TRBV5-6 and TRBJ2-1; 9 nucleotides line up with TRBD2. The CDR3 extends over 15 amino acids. Germline CDR1 reads SGHDT; CDR2 reads YYEEEE. J gave up 0 bases and V 4 bases, and 2 bases lay outside the gene matches. The full variable domain, in which reference TRBV5-6 and TRBJ2-1 provide the parts outside the CDR3, is DAGVTQSPTHLIKTRGQQVTLRCSPKSGHDTVSWYQQALGQGPQFIFQYYEEEERQRGNFPDRFSGHQFPNYSSELNVNALLLGDSALYLCASSLSGSSYNEQFFGPGTRLTVL.

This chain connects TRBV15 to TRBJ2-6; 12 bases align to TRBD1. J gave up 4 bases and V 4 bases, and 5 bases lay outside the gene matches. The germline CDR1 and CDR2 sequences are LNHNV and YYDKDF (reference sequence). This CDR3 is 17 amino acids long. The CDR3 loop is CATSTGQGATGANVLTF. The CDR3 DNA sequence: TGTGCCACCAGCACGGGACAGGGGGCTACAGGGGCCAACGTCCTGACTTTC.